This TCR beta chain originates from a study of shared clonotypes between healthy human individuals. Study-wide results and caveats: Larger richness was generally estimated for naive than memory subsets. Expectations were that clonotype sharing among donors would be affected by sequencing depth.

Each subset's genomic DNA was shared equally among a number of immunoSEQ plates. Repertoires were generated with immunoSEQ multiplex PCR, while TCRdb's copy carries only in-frame clones and drops some. This table holds around 690,000 clones, about 90% found once. Deletions cut 7 bases from V and 4 bases from J, with 13 bases between. Germline V gene lookup returns CDR1 MNHEY and CDR2 SMNVEV (reference sequence). The CDR3 spans 13 residues. A single count supports this clone. Its antigen remains unknown. This chain links TRBV27 with TRBJ1-1, with unresolved D. This clonotype was sampled from a man aged 18 to 29 in good health. Some clones in this sample may be carry-over from other donors' samples. The sample comprised memory CD8+ T cells from PBMCs. This sample's subset: CD45RO+ cells pooled with CCR7-negative TemRA cells. The CDR3 nucleotides read TGTGCCAGCAATCCGCTTCCAGGCACTGAAGCTTTCTTT. The encoded protein is CASNPLPGTEAFF.